The 7 T cell receptor beta chains reported below all come from one sample, sequenced in a study of CD8 T cells in ankylosing spondylitis. No antigens are known for them. Study findings and constraints: Made up of about eight highly homologous variants, a TCR beta motif appeared characteristic of ankylosing spondylitis blood.

TCRdb reprocessed the 5' RACE reads with MiXCR, giving one entry per CDR3 protein. The sample lists roughly 450,000 distinct CDR3 sequences; roughly 25% were seen once. The source material was blood, either unsorted or a sorted T cell fraction (not recorded which). The receptors derive from a male donor with ankylosing spondylitis.

The chain has TRBV2 and TRBJ1-3, with D hard to call. This CDR3 has 10 residues. Deletions cut 8 bases from V and 6 bases from J, with 5 bases between. CDR1 is SNHLY and CDR2 is FYNNEI in the germline V gene. The CDR3 loop reads CASGENTIYF. CDR3 coding DNA: TGTGCCAGCGGGGAAAACACCATATATTTT.

CDR3 sequence: CASSPPFKTGELFF. In DNA form, the CDR3 reads TGTGCCAGCTCACCACCGTTTAAAACCGGGGAGCTGTTTTTT. The chain combines TRBV18 with TRBJ2-2; no clear D gene. Germline lookup yields CDR1 KGHSH and CDR2 LQKENI. Trimming removed 0 bases from V and 5 bases from J, with 7 bases in between. This CDR3 contains 14 residues.

The chain carries TRBV9 and TRBJ2-5; a possible D gene is TRBD1 (6 bases). The V end lost 4 bases, the J end lost 4 bases, and 14 bases lay between the germline ends. Germline lookup yields CDR1 SGDLS and CDR2 YYNGEE. This CDR3 is built from 14 residues. The CDR3, as DNA: TGTGCCAGCAGCTCACAGGGTGTGGGAGAGACCCAGTACTTC. It codes for CASSSQGVGETQYF.

About this clonotype: Here the CDR3 omits its conserved ending phenylalanine or tryptophan, so a read error is the likely source. The gene calls are TRBV25-1 and TRBJ1-3; D remains ambiguous. The germline CDR1 and CDR2 sequences are MGHDK and SYGVNS. The length of the CDR3 is 14 residues. V gave up 3 bases and J gave up 0 bases, with 6 bases separating them. CDR3 sequence (DNA): TGTGCCAGCAGTGACAGTCTCTCTGGAAACACCATATATCTT. Residues: CASSDSLSGNTIYL.

CDR3: CASSLRRGPSSYEQYF. The CDR3 DNA reads as TGTGCCAGCAGTTTAAGGCGCGGCCCAAGCTCCTACGAGCAGTACTTC. The rearrangement joins TRBV12-3 or TRBV12-4 to TRBJ2-7, with unresolved D. Trimming pared 2 bases from V and 0 bases from J, leaving 14 bases between. The CDR3 spans 16 residues.

The chain combines TRBV20-1 with TRBJ2-2; 10 bases map to TRBD1. The germline gives CDR1 DFQATT, CDR2 SNEGSKA (reference sequence). The V gene end was trimmed by 1 base and the J gene end by 6 bases; junction bases not matched to a gene: 11. This CDR3 region has 17 residues. Here the CDR3 reads CSARARQGAYIAGELFF. The CDR3 DNA is TGCAGTGCTAGAGCAAGACAGGGGGCGTATATTGCCGGGGAGCTGTTTTTT.

This clonotype showed up just a few times. The rearrangement uses TRBV5-1 and TRBJ2-7, with 7 nucleotides matching TRBD1. This CDR3 has 15 residues. Germline trimming cut 4 bases from V and 2 bases from J; bases unmatched to any gene: 9. CDR1 and CDR2 from the germline V gene are SGHRS and YFSETQ. The CDR3 reads CASSPGTAIPYEQYV. The CDR3 DNA sequence: TGCGCCAGCAGCCCAGGGACAGCGATTCCCTACGAGCAGTACGTC.